This TCR beta chain originates from a study of chemoradiotherapy in HPV16-positive cancers (dated by TCRdb to the early 2020s). In terms of the full investigation: Using functional T-cell assays on cells from two HPV16-positive patients, the researchers defined candidate HPV-specific T-cell clones and common TCR motifs. The study set out to ask whether T-cell immunity against the HPV oncoproteins E6 and E7 changes over the course of chemoradiotherapy and whether that immunity affects survival. Next, the candidate HPV-specific TCRs and motifs were followed in TCR repertoires from about 90 patients with HPV-related cancers.

V drops 0 bases and J drops 4 bases, leaving 3 bases in between. The germline V gene (reference sequence) provides CDR1 PRHDT and CDR2 FYEKMQ. The CDR3 goes from the cysteine to the phenylalanine over 12 residues. CDR3 DNA is the only sequence kept; it has 36 bases, read in frame from the first base. Findings and caveats that apply to the study as a whole: Expansion of candidate HPV-specific clones and E7-related TCR motifs was observed in the tumor microenvironment during treatment, whereas no such expansion was observed for non-HPV-specific T cells. The functional definition of HPV-specific T cells came from only a couple of HPV16-positive patients, and the survival association was reported for HPV16-positive patients. In HPV16-positive patients, expansion of HPV-responsive T cells during chemoradiotherapy was found to be associated with improved recurrence-free survival.

Repertoires were sampled repeatedly over the course of chemoradiotherapy, so clonal expansion could be followed in the tumor microenvironment. With respect to this clone: Its antigen is unknown. Base qualities are not provided; no much larger clone lies one nucleotide away.

Receptors were amplified or captured by the immunoSEQ multiplex PCR assay. As stored in TCRdb, this immuneACCESS dataset retains in-frame rearrangements with V and J assigned. A fraction of the clones does not appear; measured against another copy, unresolved V genes explain less than half of the discrepancy, and the remainder lacks a known reason. The sample yields 5,000 to 5,500 clones; around 86% were counted once. Less than 2.5% of the sample is held by the ten biggest clonotypes. The chain was built from TRBV13 and TRBJ2-5, with the D gene uncertain. The receptor's source is a human donor with HPV-associated anogenital cancer. This material consisted of tumor tissue, taken from a patient who underwent chemoradiotherapy. The encoded CDR3 is CASSLGRETQYF. The DNA sequence is as follows: TGTGCCAGCAGCTTAGGCCGAGAGACCCAGTACTTC.